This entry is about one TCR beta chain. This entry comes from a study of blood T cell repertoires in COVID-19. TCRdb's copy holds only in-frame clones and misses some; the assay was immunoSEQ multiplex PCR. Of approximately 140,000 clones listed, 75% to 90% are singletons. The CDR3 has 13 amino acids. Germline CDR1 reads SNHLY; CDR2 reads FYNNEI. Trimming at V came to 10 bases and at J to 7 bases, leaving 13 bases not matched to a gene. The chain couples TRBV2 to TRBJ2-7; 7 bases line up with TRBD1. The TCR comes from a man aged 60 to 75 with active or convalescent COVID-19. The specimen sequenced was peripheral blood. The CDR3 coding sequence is TGTGCCACTCGACAGGGTTCCTCTGGGGAGCAGTACTTC. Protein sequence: CATRQGSSGEQYF.